What follows are 32 T cell receptor beta chains derived from one specimen sequenced in a study of T cell repertoires in cytomegalovirus infection. MiXCR, run by TCRdb on the reads, gives a single entry per CDR3 protein. The profile shows 500,000 to 600,000 distinct CDR3 sequences, more than 15% of them singletons. Sequencing used CD8+ T cells from PBMCs. These receptors all stem from a human donor in good health (CMV status not recorded). Some clones in this sample may be carry-over from other donors' samples.

This clonotype has a count of ten or more. The CDR3: CASSLGFAGYEQYF. In DNA, the CDR3 is TGTGCCAGCAGCCTAGGTTTTGCGGGGTACGAGCAGTACTTC. The chain couples TRBV6-6 to TRBJ2-7; the D gene is possibly TRBD2 (6 bases). The CDR3 sequence is 14 residues long. V lost 6 bases and J lost 4, with 16 bases in between. Germline-derived CDR1 and CDR2 are MNHNY and SVGAGI (reference sequence).

This clonotype was recorded at least ten times. The CDR3 here is CASSLTLNEETQYF. In DNA form, the CDR3 reads TGTGCCAGCAGCTTAACCTTAAACGAAGAGACCCAGTACTTC. This chain connects TRBV7-9 to TRBJ2-5; D not resolved. With 2 bases removed from V and 3 bases from J, the gap between germline ends came to 10 bases. Germline CDR1 and CDR2: SEHNR and FQNEAQ (reference sequence). The CDR3 contains 14 residues.

There are many counts of this clonotype. CDR3 bases: TGTGCCAGCAGCTCAGAGGGGGACAGGGGCTACGAGCAGTACTTC. Its protein product is CASSSEGDRGYEQYF. V gene TRBV7-9 combines with J gene TRBJ2-7; 10 bases agree with TRBD1. This CDR3 is built from 15 residues. Trimming removed 4 bases from V and 3 bases from J; junction bases left unmatched: 6. Germline V CDR1 and CDR2: SEHNR, FQNEAQ (reference sequence).

The sample holds many counts of this clonotype. The rearrangement uses TRBV20-1 and TRBJ2-7, with 8 bases lining up with TRBD2. The junction had 8 bases not matched to a gene; V was cut back by 3 bases and J by 7 bases. The CDR3 loop spans 13 amino acids. The germline V gene has CDR1 DFQATT and CDR2 SNEGSKA (reference sequence). In DNA form, the CDR3 reads TGCAGTGCTAGCAGAGCGGGAGAGGAAGAGCAGTACTTC. As protein: CSASRAGEEEQYF.

The V call is TRBV5-4, the J call TRBJ2-1; 14 positions match TRBD2. Germline CDR1 is SGHNT and CDR2 is YYREEE (reference sequence). CDR3 length equals 16 residues. Trimming cost V 1 base and J 8 bases; bases outside gene matches: 5. The CDR3 protein is CASSLMGLAGDDEQFF. CDR3 bases: TGTGCCAGCAGCTTGATGGGACTAGCGGGAGATGATGAGCAGTTCTTC.

V gene TRBV27 combines with J gene TRBJ2-4; 8 nucleotides line up with TRBD2. V gave up 4 bases and J gave up 8 bases; unmatched junction bases: 19. This CDR3 has 18 residues. From germline, CDR1 is MNHEY and CDR2 SMNVEV (reference sequence). CDR3 region: CASSSTLGSSGKGYIQYF. CDR3 bases: TGTGCCAGCAGTTCCACCCTTGGTAGTAGCGGGAAGGGTTACATTCAGTACTTC.

The table lists this clonotype with a few counts. This sequence joins TRBV27 and TRBJ1-1, with a tentative D call TRBD1 (5 bases). This CDR3 has 14 amino acids. Germline CDR1 reads MNHEY; CDR2 reads SMNVEV (reference sequence). Trimming took 2 bases from V and 5 from J, leaving 12 bases between them. In DNA, the CDR3 is TGTGCCAGCAGTTTAAGGGACCGTGAGACTGAAGCTTTCTTT. This sequence encodes CASSLRDRETEAFF.

This clonotype was seen repeatedly, ten times or more. V and J are TRBV28 and TRBJ2-7, with 8 bases matching TRBD1. Germline CDR1 reads MDHEN; CDR2 reads SYDVKM. With 6 bases clipped from V and 1 base from J, the junction kept 8 bases outside the gene matches. The CDR3 length is 15 residues. Here the CDR3 DNA reads TGTGCCAGCAGCATCGGACAGGGACTTTCCTACGAGCAGTACTTC. This sequence encodes CASSIGQGLSYEQYF.

This sequence joins TRBV5-1 and TRBJ1-4; D is perhaps TRBD1 (5 bases). CDR3 length equals 9 residues. The germline V gene encodes CDR1 SGHRS and CDR2 YFSETQ. Trimming stripped 6 bases from V and 12 bases from J, with 6 bases between. The CDR3 DNA reads TGCGCCAGCATAGGGGAACTGTTTTTT. It is translated as CASIGELFF.

Ten or more counts support this clonotype. V is TRBV25-1 and J is TRBJ2-1; tentatively, D is TRBD1 (6 bases). Germline V gene lookup returns CDR1 MGHDK and CDR2 SYGVNS. The CDR3 is made up of 14 amino acids. The CDR3: CGAAAQGLYNEQFF. In DNA, the CDR3 is TGTGGCGCCGCCGCGCAGGGGTTGTACAATGAGCAGTTCTTC.

This clonotype was counted at least ten times. The genes are TRBV7-9 and TRBJ1-5; no clear D. Germline loops: CDR1 SEHNR, CDR2 FQNEAQ (reference sequence). The CDR3 runs to 13 residues. The V gene lost 5 bases and the J gene lost 4 bases, with 9 bases spanning the gap. The DNA for the CDR3 is TGTGCCAGCAGCCGGACTCAGAATCAGCCCCAGCATTTT. Residues: CASSRTQNQPQHF.

The chain uses TRBV29-1 and TRBJ2-7; weak D call: TRBD2 (6 bases). Trimming took off 3 bases at V and 3 bases at J, with 12 bases between the two ends. Looked up from germline, CDR1 is SQVTM and CDR2 is ANQGSEA. The CDR3 runs 13 residues. Here the CDR3 reads CSVEGLRNYEQYF. DNA of the CDR3: TGCAGCGTTGAGGGACTTCGCAACTACGAGCAGTACTTC.

This clonotype was found many times. The chain links TRBV2 to TRBJ2-3; D is undetermined. The V gene's germline CDR1 is SNHLY and CDR2 FYNNEI. V lost 0 bases and J 5 bases, leaving 3 bases between the germline ends. CDR3 size: 12 residues. The CDR3 loop reads CASSEAGDTQYF. The CDR3 DNA reads as TGTGCCAGCAGTGAAGCAGGAGATACGCAGTATTTT. Full variable domain (missing parts from reference TRBV2 and TRBJ2-3): EPEVTQTPSHQVTQMGQEVILRCVPISNHLYFYWYRQILGQKVEFLVSFYNNEISEKSEIFDDQFSVERPDGSNFTLKIRSTKLEDSAMYFCASSEAGDTQYFGPGTRLTVL.

V and J are TRBV6-1 and TRBJ1-1; 8 nucleotides line up with TRBD1. This CDR3 is built from 16 residues. Trimming at V came to 3 bases and at J to 1 base, leaving 7 bases not matched to a gene. CDR1 and CDR2 from the germline V gene are MNHNS and SASEGT. The CDR3 bases are TGTGCCAGCAGTGACCAGGACAGGGAAGGGAACACTGAAGCTTTCTTT. Its translation: CASSDQDREGNTEAFF.

The CDR3 here is CASSGAGDPTYEQYF. Here the CDR3 DNA reads TGTGCCAGCAGCGGCGCCGGGGATCCGACCTACGAGCAGTACTTC. The chain carries TRBV9 and TRBJ2-7; tentatively, D is TRBD2 (5 bases). Germline V gene sequence: CDR1 SGDLS, CDR2 YYNGEE. V lost 3 bases, J lost 2 bases, and 15 bases lay in between. The CDR3 has 15 amino acids.

In regard to this clonotype: The junction departs from the called germline gene at one end, perhaps through a read error. In nucleotides, the CDR3 is TGTGCAAGCAGTGATCATCCGGGACAGGGTGCCTACGATCAGTACTTC. Residues: CASSDHPGQGAYDQYF. The chain is built from TRBV2 and TRBJ2-7; 9 bases line up with TRBD1. CDR3 length: 16 amino acids. Germline-derived CDR1 and CDR2 are SNHLY and FYNNEI.

This clonotype was seen more than once but under ten times. V is TRBV3-1 and J is TRBJ2-3; weak D call: TRBD1 (5 bases). The germline V and J ends were trimmed by 3 bases and 2 bases, with 9 bases remaining between them. Germline lookup yields CDR1 LGHDT and CDR2 YNNKEL (reference sequence). This CDR3 has 14 amino acids. In nucleotides, the CDR3 is TGTGCCAGCAGCCATGGACAAGTCACAGATACGCAGTATTTT. Amino acid sequence: CASSHGQVTDTQYF.

This clonotype was detected only a few times. J is TRBJ2-7 and V is TRBV4-1, with D possibly TRBD1 on 5 matching bases. The V end was cut by 1 base, the J end by 0 bases, with 10 bases between. Germline V gene data show CDR1 as MGHRA and CDR2 as YSYEKL. The CDR3 consists of 15 residues. Here the CDR3 reads CASSQGPRVSYEQYF. The CDR3 nucleotides are TGCGCCAGCAGCCAAGGCCCCAGGGTCTCCTACGAGCAGTACTTC.

This clonotype has a count of ten or more. The CDR3 bases are TGTGCCAGCAGCCTACCGGGCAGGGAATCCGGTAGCGGCAAAAACATTCAGTACTTC. Encoded protein: CASSLPGRESGSGKNIQYF. The rearrangement joins TRBV7-8 to TRBJ2-4, with D possibly matching TRBD2 (6 bases). The length of the CDR3 is 19 residues. Trimming stripped 5 bases from V and 3 bases from J, with 26 bases between. Germline values: CDR1 SGHVS, CDR2 FQNEAQ.

V gene TRBV4-1 combines with J gene TRBJ1-4, with a possible D match to TRBD1 (5 bases). V shed 2 bases and J shed 6 bases, with 13 bases lying between them. The length of the CDR3 is 15 residues. Germline loops: CDR1 MGHRA, CDR2 YSYEKL. The CDR3 spells CASSQLEDNDEKLFF. The DNA of the CDR3 is TGCGCCAGCAGCCAACTAGAGGACAATGATGAAAAACTGTTTTTT.

This chain connects TRBV12-3 or TRBV12-4 to TRBJ2-1, with 8 bases matching TRBD1. The CDR3 consists of 17 residues. V shed 4 bases and J 5 bases; nucleotides not matched to a gene: 13. The CDR3 region has the DNA TGTGCCAGCAGTTCCGGACAGGGACAAGGGGCCAACAATGAGCAGTTCTTC. Translation: CASSSGQGQGANNEQFF.

The chain uses TRBV5-4 and TRBJ2-1; D is possibly TRBD1 (6 bases). The CDR3 has 15 residues. Trimming stripped 5 bases from V and 1 base from J, with 13 bases between. CDR1 and CDR2 (germline): SGHNT, YYREEE (reference sequence). The CDR3 loop reads CASSRDRLSYNEQFF. CDR3 coding DNA: TGTGCCAGCAGTCGAGACAGGTTATCCTACAATGAGCAGTTCTTC.

The chain combines TRBV28 with TRBJ2-7; D may be TRBD1 (5 bases). Germline V CDR1 and CDR2: MDHEN, SYDVKM. This CDR3 has 15 residues. Between the trimmed V and J ends, which lost 4 bases and 2 bases, there was a span of 15 bases. The CDR3 is CASSSYIGATYEQYF. CDR3 coding DNA: TGTGCCAGCAGTTCCTACATAGGGGCCACCTACGAGCAGTACTTC.

The gene calls are TRBV15 and TRBJ1-6; TRBD1 matches 7 bases. The V segment lost 3 bases and the J segment 7 bases; nucleotides outside the gene matches: 6. Germline values: CDR1 LNHNV, CDR2 YYDKDF (reference sequence). The CDR3 covers 15 residues. DNA for the CDR3: TGTGCCACCAGCAGTAACAGGGGATGGAATTCACCCCTCCACTTT. This encodes CATSSNRGWNSPLHF. The whole variable domain, filled in from reference TRBV15 and TRBJ1-6, reads DAMVIQNPRYQVTQFGKPVTLSCSQTLNHNVMYWYQQKSSQAPKLLFHYYDKDFNNEADTPDNFQSRRPNTSFCFLDIRSPGLGDTAMYLCATSSNRGWNSPLHFGNGTRLTVT.

The chain uses TRBV5-6 and TRBJ2-1, with 9 positions matching TRBD1. The J segment lost 10 bases and the V segment lost 4 bases, leaving 12 bases of the junction unmatched. This CDR3 has 15 residues. Germline loops: CDR1 SGHDT, CDR2 YYEEEE. In nucleotides, the CDR3 is TGTGCCAGCAGCCAAGGGACAGGGACGGTCAAGGAGCAGTTCTTC. It codes for CASSQGTGTVKEQFF. Variable domain in full (rest from reference TRBV5-6 and TRBJ2-1): DAGVTQSPTHLIKTRGQQVTLRCSPKSGHDTVSWYQQALGQGPQFIFQYYEEEERQRGNFPDRFSGHQFPNYSSELNVNALLLGDSALYLCASSQGTGTVKEQFFGPGTRLTVL.

The chain links TRBV6-4 to TRBJ2-1, with 8 nucleotides matching TRBD2. J gave up 4 bases and V 3 bases, and 5 bases lay outside the gene matches. Per the germline V gene, CDR1 is MRHNA and CDR2 is SNTAGT. The CDR3 totals 15 residues. Here the CDR3 DNA reads TGTGCCAGCAGTGAACGGGGGGGCCTGTACAATGAGCAGTTCTTC. Its protein product is CASSERGGLYNEQFF.

J is TRBJ1-1 and V is TRBV10-3, with D possibly matching TRBD1 (6 bases). Germline V lookup: CDR1 ENHRY, CDR2 SYGVKD. Trimming shortened V by 4 bases and J by 7 bases, and 10 bases separated the two germline ends. This CDR3 contains 12 residues. The CDR3 sequence: CAISGARGEAFF. The CDR3 DNA follows: TGTGCCATCAGTGGGGCCAGGGGTGAAGCTTTCTTT.

The sample holds a few counts of this clonotype. The chain joins TRBV24-1 to TRBJ2-2; 10 positions agree with TRBD1. The CDR3 loop spans 14 amino acids. V dropped 12 bases and J dropped 7; count of bases not matched to a gene: 10. Looked up from germline, CDR1 is KGHDR and CDR2 is SFDVKD. The CDR3 loop is CAVTDRGQIGELFF. The CDR3 DNA is TGTGCCGTCACCGACAGGGGGCAGATCGGGGAGCTGTTTTTT.

This clonotype was recorded a few times. This chain uses TRBV11-2 with TRBJ2-7; no definite D call. Germline-derived CDR1 and CDR2 are SGHAT and FQNNGV. The CDR3 totals 14 residues. V was pared by 2 bases and J by 4 bases, with 12 bases between. This chain's CDR3 is CASSLPPTSYEQYF. CDR3 bases: TGTGCCAGCAGCTTACCCCCGACTTCTTACGAGCAGTACTTC.

This clonotype was counted ten times or more. This chain joins TRBV27 and TRBJ1-2; 9 nucleotides line up with TRBD1. V lost 6 bases to trimming and J lost 4 bases; unmatched junction nucleotides: 12. There are 16 residues in the CDR3. Germline V lookup: CDR1 MNHEY, CDR2 SMNVEV (reference sequence). As DNA, the CDR3 is TGTGCCAGCAGGGACACCTCGGGACAGGGCGTCTATGGCTACACCTTC. This translates into CASRDTSGQGVYGYTF.

This chain connects TRBV9 to TRBJ1-1, with TRBD1 as a possible D gene (5 bases). This CDR3 comprises 13 residues. Looked up from germline, CDR1 is SGDLS and CDR2 is YYNGEE. The V end was cut by 7 bases, the J end by 7 bases, with 17 bases between. This chain's CDR3 is CASSSGKPHEAFF. The CDR3 coding sequence is TGTGCCAGCTCATCAGGGAAACCCCATGAAGCTTTCTTT.

This clonotype has at least ten counts. The chain recombines TRBV12-3 or TRBV12-4 with TRBJ1-4; D possibly corresponds to TRBD1 (5 bases). With 5 bases removed from V and 8 bases from J, the gap between germline ends came to 12 bases. This CDR3 contains 13 residues. The CDR3 sequence: CASSAGWGEKLFF. CDR3 nucleotides: TGTGCCAGCAGTGCGGGCTGGGGGGAAAAACTGTTTTTT.